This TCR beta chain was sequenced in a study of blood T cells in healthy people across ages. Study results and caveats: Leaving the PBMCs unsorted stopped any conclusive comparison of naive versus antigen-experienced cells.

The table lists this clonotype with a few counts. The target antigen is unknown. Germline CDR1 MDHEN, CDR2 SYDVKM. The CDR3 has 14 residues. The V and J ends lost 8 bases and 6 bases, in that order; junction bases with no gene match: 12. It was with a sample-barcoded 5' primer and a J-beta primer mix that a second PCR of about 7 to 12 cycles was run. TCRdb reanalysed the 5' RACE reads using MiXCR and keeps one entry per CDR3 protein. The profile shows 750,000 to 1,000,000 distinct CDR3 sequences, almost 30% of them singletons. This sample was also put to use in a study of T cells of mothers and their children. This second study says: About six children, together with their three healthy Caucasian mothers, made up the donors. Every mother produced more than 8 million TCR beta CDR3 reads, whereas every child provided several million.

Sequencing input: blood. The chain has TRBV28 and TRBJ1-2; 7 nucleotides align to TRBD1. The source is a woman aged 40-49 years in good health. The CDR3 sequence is CASRWQGVGNGYTF. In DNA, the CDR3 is TGTGCCAGCCGATGGCAGGGGGTTGGGAATGGCTACACCTTC.